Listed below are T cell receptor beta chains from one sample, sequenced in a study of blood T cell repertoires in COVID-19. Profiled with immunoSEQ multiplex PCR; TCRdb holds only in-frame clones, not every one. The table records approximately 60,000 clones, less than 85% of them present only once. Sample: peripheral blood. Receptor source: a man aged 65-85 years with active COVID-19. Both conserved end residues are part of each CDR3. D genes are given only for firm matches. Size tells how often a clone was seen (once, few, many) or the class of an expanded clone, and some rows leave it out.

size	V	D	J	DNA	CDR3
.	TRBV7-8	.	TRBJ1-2	TGTGCCAGCAGCTTAACACACAACTATGGCTACACCTTC	CASSLTHNYGYTF
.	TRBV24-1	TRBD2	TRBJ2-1	TGTGCCCCGACTAGCGGGGCTTACAATGAGCAGTTCTTC	CAPTSGAYNEQFF
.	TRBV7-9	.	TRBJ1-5	TGTGCCAGCAGCTTAGGGGGCGGTCCAATCAAGCCCCAGCATTTT	CASSLGGGPIKPQHF
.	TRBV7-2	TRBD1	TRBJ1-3	TGTGCCAGCAGCGTTACGGCAGGGGGAGGAAACACCATATATTTT	CASSVTAGGGNTIYF
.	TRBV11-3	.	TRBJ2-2	TGTGCCAGCAGCTTAGGGCAGACTAACACCGGGGAGCTGTTTTTT	CASSLGQTNTGELFF
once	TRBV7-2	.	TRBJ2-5	TGTGCCAGCAGCCTGAGGCGGGCGGAGACCCAGTACTTC	CASSLRRAETQYF
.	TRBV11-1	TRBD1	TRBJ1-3	TGTGCCAGCAGCCCATCCCTGGGGACAGCTGGAAACACCATATATTTT	CASSPSLGTAGNTIYF
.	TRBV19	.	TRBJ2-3	TGTGCCAGCCCCCCCTTGAGCACAGATACGCAGTATTTT	CASPPLSTDTQYF
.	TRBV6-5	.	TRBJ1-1	TGTGCCAGCAGTTACCGCGGGGGGGTGAACACTGAAGCTTTCTTT	CASSYRGGVNTEAFF
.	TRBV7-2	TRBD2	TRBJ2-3	TGTGCCAGCAGCTTAATGAGCGGGAGGGCCGTAGATACGCAGTATTTT	CASSLMSGRAVDTQYF
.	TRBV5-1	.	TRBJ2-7	TGCGCCAGCAGCTTGGGCTCGACTAGTATATATGAGCAGTACTTC	CASSLGSTSIYEQYF
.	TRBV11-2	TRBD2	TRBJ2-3	TGTGCCAGCAGCACCGGGGGAGCGGGAGGAGATACGCAGTATTTT	CASSTGGAGGDTQYF
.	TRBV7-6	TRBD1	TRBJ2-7	TGTGCCAGCAGCGGGGAATCCGGGACAGACTCCTACGAGCAGTACTTC	CASSGESGTDSYEQYF
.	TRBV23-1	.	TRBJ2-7	TGCGCCAGCAGTCAATCGAACAGGGTGGACGAGCAGTACTTC	CASSQSNRVDEQYF
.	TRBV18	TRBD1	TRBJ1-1	TGTGCCAGCTCCCCAGGGGGCTTAGGCACTGAAGCTTTCTTT	CASSPGGLGTEAFF
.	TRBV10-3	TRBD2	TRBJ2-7	TGTGCCATCAGTGATCTGACTAGCGGACCCTACGAGCAGTACTTC	CAISDLTSGPYEQYF
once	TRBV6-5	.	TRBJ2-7	TGTGCCAGCAACGAAGGGTCGGAGGGGGAGCAGTACTTC	CASNEGSEGEQYF
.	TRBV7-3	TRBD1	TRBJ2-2	TGTGCCAGCAGCCCTACCCCACAGGGGGCTAGCACCGGGGAGCTGTTTTTT	CASSPTPQGASTGELFF
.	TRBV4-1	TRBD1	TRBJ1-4	TGCGCCAGCAGCCAAGGGAGTGGGACAGGGCCTTTTAATGAAAAACTGTTTTTT	CASSQGSGTGPFNEKLFF
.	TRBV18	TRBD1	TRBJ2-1	TGTGCCAGCTCCCGTGGACAGGTCTCCTACAATGAGCAGTTCTTC	CASSRGQVSYNEQFF
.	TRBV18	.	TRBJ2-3	TGTGCCAGCTCACCAGTTGGAGGGGGCACAGATACGCAGTATTTT	CASSPVGGGTDTQYF
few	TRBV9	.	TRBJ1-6	TGTGCCAGCACCCCAGGGGACCCAAGGGGGTCACCCCTCCACTTT	CASTPGDPRGSPLHF
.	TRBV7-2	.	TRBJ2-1	TGTGCCAGCAGCCTGGGAAGCGGATATGAGCAGTTCTTC	CASSLGSGYEQFF
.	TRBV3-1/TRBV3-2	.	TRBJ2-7	TGTGCCAGCAGCCAAGAATCAGGCAGGGGCAACGAGCAGTACTTC	CASSQESGRGNEQYF
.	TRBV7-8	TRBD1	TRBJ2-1	TGTGCCAGCCGGATGGACAGGGTAAGCGAGCAGTTCTTC	CASRMDRVSEQFF
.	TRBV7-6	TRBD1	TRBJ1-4	TGTGCCAGCAGCTATGAACAGGGGGCGAACAAAAAACTGTTTTTT	CASSYEQGANKKLFF
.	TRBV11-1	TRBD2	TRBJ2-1	TGTGCCAGCACCATTAGCGGGGCCGGCACTGAGCAGTTCTTC	CASTISGAGTEQFF
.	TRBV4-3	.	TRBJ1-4	TGCGCCAGCAGCCGGAGTACGACAGGTGAAAAACTGTTTTTT	CASSRSTTGEKLFF
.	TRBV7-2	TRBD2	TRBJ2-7	TGTGCCAGCAGACCCACTAGCGGGGTCAGCTCCTACGAGCAGTACTTC	CASRPTSGVSSYEQYF